This entry lists 7 T cell receptor beta chains sequenced from one sample in a study of cytomegalovirus exposure and HLA in healthy donors. Repertoires were generated with immunoSEQ multiplex PCR, while TCRdb's copy carries only in-frame clones and drops some. The profile covers roughly 200,000 clones, with roughly 86% appearing a single time and 7.2% taken by the ten largest. Sequencing was carried out using PBMCs. Receptor source: a man aged 25-45 years in good health and CMV-seropositive.

V usage is TRBV19 and J usage is TRBJ2-7; D not certain. Germline V CDR1 and CDR2: LNHDA, SQIVND (reference sequence). This CDR3 spans 14 amino acids. The V end lost 3 bases, the J end lost 5 bases, and 14 bases lay between the germline ends. Here the CDR3 reads CASSIGAEIHEQYF. Written as DNA, the CDR3 is TGTGCCAGTAGTATTGGAGCTGAAATCCACGAGCAGTACTTC.

The chain employs TRBV7-2 and TRBJ2-2; either TRBD1 or TRBD2 may fit D (6 bases each). This CDR3 has 15 amino acids. Trimming took 1 base from V and 4 from J, leaving 10 bases between them. Germline CDR1 SGHTA, CDR2 FQGNSA. CDR3 residues: CASSLEPGATGELFF. CDR3 bases: TGTGCCAGCAGCTTAGAGCCGGGGGCCACCGGGGAGCTGTTTTTT.

The V gene is TRBV7-2, the J gene TRBJ2-3, with a weak D call TRBD2 (6 bases). Trimming removed 7 bases from V and 4 bases from J, with 18 bases in between. Germline V gene data show CDR1 as SGHTA and CDR2 as FQGNSA. The CDR3 contains 15 residues. The CDR3 DNA sequence: TGTGCCAGCACCGTAGGAGGGTTGAGGGCAGATACGCAGTATTTT. Its translation is CASTVGGLRADTQYF.

The chain recombines TRBV28 with TRBJ2-1, with TRBD1 matching over 12 bases. CDR1 is MDHEN and CDR2 is SYDVKM in the germline V gene. J lost 8 bases, V lost 3 bases, and 8 bases had no gene match. The length of the CDR3 is 16 residues. CDR3 coding DNA: TGTGCCAGCAGTTTTCGCCGGGGACAGGGGGCACATGAGCAGTTCTTC. Encoded protein: CASSFRRGQGAHEQFF.

This chain links TRBV19 with TRBJ1-1, with D unresolved. Germline values: CDR1 LNHDA, CDR2 SQIVND (reference sequence). Trimming took off 3 bases at V and 1 base at J, with 9 bases between the two ends. The length of the CDR3 is 14 residues. DNA of the CDR3: TGTGCCAGTAGTATTGTGCAGCCGAACACTGAAGCTTTCTTT. Translation: CASSIVQPNTEAFF.

The J gene is TRBJ2-3, the V gene TRBV6-1; D may correspond to TRBD1 or TRBD2 (6 bases each). The CDR3 spans 14 residues. From germline, CDR1 is MNHNS and CDR2 SASEGT. The germline V and J ends were trimmed by 3 bases and 5 bases, with 12 bases remaining between them. Here the CDR3 DNA reads TGTGCCAGCAGTGATGGGGGGCAAGGAGATACGCAGTATTTT. Its translation is CASSDGGQGDTQYF.

The genes are TRBV9 and TRBJ1-6; D may be TRBD1 (5 bases). The ends were cut back, 0 bases at V and 7 bases at J, with 11 bases in the middle. The CDR3 has 15 amino acids. Germline CDR1 is SGDLS and CDR2 is YYNGEE. The DNA for the CDR3 is TGTGCCAGCAGCGTAGGGGCGGAGGGGAATTCACCCCTCCACTTT. Encoded protein: CASSVGAEGNSPLHF. The full variable domain, completed using reference TRBV9 and TRBJ1-6, is DSGVTQTPKHLITATGQRVTLRCSPRSGDLSVYWYQQSLDQGLQFLIQYYNGEERAKGNILERFSAQQFPDLHSELNLSSLELGDSALYFCASSVGAEGNSPLHFGNGTRLTVT.